The source of this T cell receptor beta chain is a study of blood T cell repertoires in COVID-19. Overall study: The United States, Italy and Spain provided the acute and convalescent COVID-19 samples. In each case, the material was cDNA or gDNA derived from T cells, B-cell-depleted T cells, or PBMCs.

Germline V gene sequence: CDR1 SGHAT, CDR2 FQNNGV. Trimming stripped 5 bases from V and 7 bases from J, with 14 bases between. CDR3 length: 14 residues. Participants spanned ages roughly 18 to 90 years and resided in some 22 US areas. The protocol was immunoSEQ multiplex PCR, while the TCRdb copy is restricted to in-frame clones and leaves out a portion. The sample shows 300,000 or so clones, about 93% of them seen only once. V usage is TRBV11-2 and J usage is TRBJ2-2; D may be TRBD2 (6 bases). This clonotype was obtained from a woman in her 30s who had recovered from COVID-19. Source material: PBMCs or T cells enriched from blood (not recorded which). The CDR3 DNA reads TGTGCCAGCAGCATCTCGGGAGTCGGCGGGGAGCTGTTTTTT. This translates into CASSISGVGGELFF.